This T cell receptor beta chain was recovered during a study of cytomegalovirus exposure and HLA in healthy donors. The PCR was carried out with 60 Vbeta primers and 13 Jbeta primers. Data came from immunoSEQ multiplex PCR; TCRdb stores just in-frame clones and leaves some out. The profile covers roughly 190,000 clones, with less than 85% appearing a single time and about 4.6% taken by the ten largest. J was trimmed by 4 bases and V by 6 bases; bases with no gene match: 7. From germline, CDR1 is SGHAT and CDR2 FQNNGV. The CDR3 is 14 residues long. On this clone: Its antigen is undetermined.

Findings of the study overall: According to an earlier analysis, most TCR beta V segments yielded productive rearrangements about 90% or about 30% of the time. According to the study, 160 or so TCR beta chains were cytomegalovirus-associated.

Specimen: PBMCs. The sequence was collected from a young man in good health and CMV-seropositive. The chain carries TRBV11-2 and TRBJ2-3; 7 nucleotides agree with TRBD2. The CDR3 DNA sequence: TGTGCCAGCAGTCCGGGACTATCCTCAGATACGCAGTATTTT. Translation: CASSPGLSSDTQYF. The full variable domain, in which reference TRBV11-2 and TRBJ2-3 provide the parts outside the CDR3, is EAGVAQSPRYKIIEKRQSVAFWCNPISGHATLYWYQQILGQGPKLLIQFQNNGVVDDSQLPKDRFSAERLKGVDSTLKIQPAKLEDSAVYLCASSPGLSSDTQYFGPGTRLTVL.